A selection of T cell receptor beta chains follows, all from one sample in a study of vaccination and CD4 T cells after COVID-19. These receptors are not linked to any known antigen. TCRdb re-analysed the PCR reads in MiXCR, keeping a single row per CDR3 protein. The sample consists of several thousand distinct CDR3 sequences, roughly three fifths of them appearing once. Sequencing was done on a sample of CD4+ T cells from blood, cultured in vitro. The receptors were gathered from a human donor who had recovered from COVID-19. Both conserved end residues are part of each CDR3. The order of the fields is CDR3 protein, CDR3 DNA, clone size, D gene, V gene, J gene. A D gene is named only where the DNA matches it firmly. A clone size is listed for some rows: how often the clone was seen (once, few, many), or a class if it is expanded.

CDR3 protein: CASSLGRGVDYGYTF
CDR3 DNA: TGTGCCAGCAGTTTGGGTCGGGGAGTCGACTATGGCTACACCTTC
clone size: few
D gene: -
V gene: TRBV28
J gene: TRBJ1-2

CDR3 protein: CASSQRAYGYTF
CDR3 DNA: TGTGCCAGCAGCCAACGAGCTTATGGCTACACCTTC
clone size: -
D gene: -
V gene: TRBV4-2
J gene: TRBJ1-2

CDR3 protein: CSASRSAHGDEQYF
CDR3 DNA: TGCAGTGCTAGTAGGTCCGCTCATGGGGACGAGCAGTACTTC
clone size: few
D gene: -
V gene: TRBV20-1
J gene: TRBJ2-7

CDR3 protein: CASSLQGYGYTF
CDR3 DNA: TGTGCCAGCAGCTTACAGGGGTATGGCTACACCTTC
clone size: -
D gene: -
V gene: TRBV7-9
J gene: TRBJ1-2

CDR3 protein: CSVGGGSGYTF
CDR3 DNA: TGCAGCGTTGGAGGGGGATCTGGCTACACCTTC
clone size: -
D gene: -
V gene: TRBV29-1
J gene: TRBJ1-2

CDR3 protein: CSAIRGWQPQHF
CDR3 DNA: TGCAGTGCTATAAGGGGCTGGCAGCCCCAGCATTTT
clone size: -
D gene: -
V gene: TRBV20-1
J gene: TRBJ1-5

CDR3 protein: CSAAGANTEAFF
CDR3 DNA: TGCAGTGCCGCAGGGGCGAACACTGAAGCTTTCTTT
clone size: -
D gene: -
V gene: TRBV20-1
J gene: TRBJ1-1

CDR3 protein: CASSETGNYGYTF
CDR3 DNA: TGTGCCAGCAGTGAAACAGGGAACTATGGCTACACCTTC
clone size: once
D gene: -
V gene: TRBV6-1
J gene: TRBJ1-2

CDR3 protein: CASSYPLLWDQHF
CDR3 DNA: TGTGCCAGCAGTTACCCACTACTATGGGACCAGCATTTT
clone size: few
D gene: -
V gene: TRBV6-5
J gene: TRBJ1-5

CDR3 protein: CASSYGRGNGYTF
CDR3 DNA: TGTGCCAGCAGCTACGGGAGAGGAAATGGCTACACCTTC
clone size: -
D gene: -
V gene: TRBV7-3
J gene: TRBJ1-2

CDR3 protein: CASLLGYGYTF
CDR3 DNA: TGTGCCAGCCTCCTCGGCTATGGCTACACCTTC
clone size: -
D gene: -
V gene: TRBV21-1
J gene: TRBJ1-2